This T cell receptor beta chain is drawn from a study of shared clonotypes between healthy human individuals. Study conclusions and caveats: The four-donor shared clonotypes exceeded non-shared clonotypes in generation probability, with non-shared ones scoring lower.

With respect to this clone: Its cognate antigen is unknown.

Sequencing used immunoSEQ multiplex PCR; TCRdb keeps in-frame clones, though not all of them. The table lists more than 2 million clones, almost 96% of them singletons. In germline, CDR1 is MNHNS, CDR2 SASEGT. CDR3 size: 17 residues. The V and J ends lost 3 bases and 4 bases, in that order; junction bases with no gene match: 15. The V call is TRBV6-1, the J call TRBJ2-7; 7 positions agree with TRBD1. Material: naive CD4+ T cells sorted from blood. Subset reported: CD45RA+ positively selected. The source is a man younger than 30 in good health. The CDR3 here is CASSEQGIGTARYEQYF. The CDR3 DNA is TGTGCCAGCAGTGAGCAGGGGATCGGGACAGCCCGATACGAGCAGTACTTC.